This T cell receptor (beta chain) was found in a study of blood T cell repertoires in COVID-19. As for the study in general: Both acute and convalescent COVID-19 samples were obtained from the United States, Italy and Spain.

The assay was immunoSEQ multiplex PCR, and TCRdb's table has in-frame clones only and misses some. The table shows around 180,000 clones, with more than 70% occurring only once. CDR3 length equals 18 residues. CDR1 and CDR2 (germline): SGHNT, YYREEE (reference sequence). Trimming removed 4 bases at V and 4 bases at J, with 27 bases between. The chain employs TRBV5-4 and TRBJ2-7, with D possibly matching TRBD1 (6 bases). Sequencing used peripheral blood. The clonotype originates from a woman of 80 years or more with active or convalescent COVID-19. CDR3 loop: CASSTPRTGQDISYEQYF. For the CDR3, the DNA is TGTGCCAGCAGCACGCCCCGAACAGGGCAGGATATTTCTTACGAGCAGTACTTC.